This T cell receptor (beta chain) originates from a study of blood T cells in healthy people across ages. Through a sample-barcoded 5' primer and a J-beta primer mix, a second PCR was run for roughly 6 to 11 cycles. TCRdb analysed the 5' RACE reads with MiXCR anew, one entry per CDR3 protein. The data hold approximately 600,000 distinct CDR3 sequences, with around 54% observed a single time. This clonotype was seen only a few times. Trimming removed 4 bases from V and 8 bases from J, with 20 bases in between. CDR1 and CDR2 (germline): SQVTM, ANQGSEA. The CDR3 spans 14 residues. This TCR was sampled from a man between 60 and 75 years old in good health. Sample: blood. The V gene is TRBV29-1, the J gene TRBJ1-2; D ambiguous. The CDR3 DNA sequence: TGCAGCGTTGTAGACCCGTTGGGTACGGGAGGCTACACCTTC. This codes for CSVVDPLGTGGYTF.